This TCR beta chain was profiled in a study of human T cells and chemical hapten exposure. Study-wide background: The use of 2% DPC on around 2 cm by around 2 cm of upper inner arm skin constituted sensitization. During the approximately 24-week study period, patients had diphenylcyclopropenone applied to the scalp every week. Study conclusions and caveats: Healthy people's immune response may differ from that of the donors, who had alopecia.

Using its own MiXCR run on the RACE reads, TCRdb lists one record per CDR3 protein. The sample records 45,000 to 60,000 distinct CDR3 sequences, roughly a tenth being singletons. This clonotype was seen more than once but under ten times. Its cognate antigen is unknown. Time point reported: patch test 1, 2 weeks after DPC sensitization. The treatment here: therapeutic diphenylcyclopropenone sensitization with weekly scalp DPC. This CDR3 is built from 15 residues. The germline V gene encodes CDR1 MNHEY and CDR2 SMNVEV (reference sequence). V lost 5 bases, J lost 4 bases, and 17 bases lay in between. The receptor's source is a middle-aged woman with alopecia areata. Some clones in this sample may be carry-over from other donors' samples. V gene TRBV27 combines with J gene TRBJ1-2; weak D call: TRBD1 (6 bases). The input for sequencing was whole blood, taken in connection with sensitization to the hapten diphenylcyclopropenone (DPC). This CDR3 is CASSPRSGVAYGYTF. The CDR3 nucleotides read TGTGCCAGCAGTCCCCGCTCAGGGGTGGCCTATGGCTACACCTTC.